The 7 T cell receptor beta chains below all came from one sample that was sequenced in a study of cytomegalovirus exposure and HLA in healthy donors. The PCR used 60 Vbeta and 13 Jbeta primers. Clones were sequenced by immunoSEQ multiplex PCR, and TCRdb holds only the in-frame ones, with some missing. Of 60,000 to 70,000 clones in the sample, 65% to 85% are singletons; the top ten hold 2.5% to 3%. The sequenced material came from PBMCs. The receptors come from a woman in her twenties or thirties in good health and CMV-seronegative.

In the case of this clone: This specimen includes other DNA sequences encoding the same CDR3. The chain is built from TRBV29-1 and TRBJ1-1, with D uncertain. V lost 3 bases to trimming and J lost 1 base, with 12 bases between them. The CDR3 loop spans 14 amino acids. From germline, CDR1 is SQVTM and CDR2 ANQGSEA. DNA for the CDR3: TGCAGCGTTGAGCCTGGTGGAGGGAACACTGAAGCTTTCTTT. This codes for CSVEPGGGNTEAFF.

V gene TRBV9 combines with J gene TRBJ2-5; unclear D gene. Germline V lookup: CDR1 SGDLS, CDR2 YYNGEE. The ends were cut back, 3 bases at V and 4 bases at J, with 10 bases in the middle. There are 13 residues in the CDR3. The chain's CDR3 is CASSERLGETQYF. Written as DNA, the CDR3 is TGTGCCAGCAGCGAACGGCTAGGAGAGACCCAGTACTTC.

This chain links TRBV6-6 with TRBJ2-1; possibly TRBD2 for D (6 bases). The V and J ends lost 2 bases and 2 bases respectively, with 10 bases between them. Germline V CDR1 and CDR2: MNHNY, SVGAGI (reference sequence). CDR3 size: 15 residues. CDR3 DNA sequence: TGTGCCAGCAGTTACGGGGGGTCCCCCTACAATGAGCAGTTCTTC. This translates into CASSYGGSPYNEQFF.

This clone was detected only once. The chain employs TRBV28 and TRBJ2-7; 10 nucleotides agree with TRBD1. The CDR3 runs 14 residues. After removal of 3 bases from V and 4 bases from J, the junction contained 3 bases not matched to a gene. Germline V lookup: CDR1 MDHEN, CDR2 SYDVKM. The CDR3 coding sequence is TGTGCCAGCAGTTTCGGACAGGGGGGATACGAGCAGTACTTC. Its protein product is CASSFGQGGYEQYF. The complete variable domain, with remaining parts taken from reference TRBV28 and TRBJ2-7, reads DVKVTQSSRYLVKRTGEKVFLECVQDMDHENMFWYRQDPGLGLRLIYFSYDVKMKEKGDIPEGYSVSREKKERFSLILESASTNQTSMYLCASSFGQGGYEQYFGPGTRLTVT.

This sequence joins TRBV9 and TRBJ1-1; no clear D gene. The V and J ends lost 1 base and 4 bases respectively, with 14 bases between them. The CDR3 totals 15 residues. Per the germline V gene, CDR1 is SGDLS and CDR2 is YYNGEE. The CDR3 DNA sequence: TGTGCCAGCAGCGTAAAGAGAGGAGGGTCCACTGAAGCTTTCTTT. The encoded protein is CASSVKRGGSTEAFF.

V usage is TRBV7-2 and J usage is TRBJ2-1; 12 bases line up with TRBD2. J was trimmed by 6 bases and V by 5 bases; bases with no gene match: 11. This CDR3 has 17 residues. Germline assignment: CDR1 SGHTA and CDR2 FQGNSA. The CDR3 is CASSTTASGGARNEQFF. CDR3 coding DNA: TGTGCCAGCAGCACGACCGCTAGCGGGGGGGCCCGCAATGAGCAGTTCTTC.

The chain is built from TRBV19 and TRBJ1-2; a possible D gene is TRBD1 (6 bases). This CDR3 has 15 residues. Germline V CDR1 and CDR2: LNHDA, SQIVND (reference sequence). The germline V and J ends were trimmed by 3 bases and 0 bases, with 11 bases remaining between them. CDR3 in amino acids: CASSIKKGANYGYTF. CDR3 DNA sequence: TGTGCCAGTAGTATCAAAAAGGGGGCTAACTATGGCTACACCTTC.